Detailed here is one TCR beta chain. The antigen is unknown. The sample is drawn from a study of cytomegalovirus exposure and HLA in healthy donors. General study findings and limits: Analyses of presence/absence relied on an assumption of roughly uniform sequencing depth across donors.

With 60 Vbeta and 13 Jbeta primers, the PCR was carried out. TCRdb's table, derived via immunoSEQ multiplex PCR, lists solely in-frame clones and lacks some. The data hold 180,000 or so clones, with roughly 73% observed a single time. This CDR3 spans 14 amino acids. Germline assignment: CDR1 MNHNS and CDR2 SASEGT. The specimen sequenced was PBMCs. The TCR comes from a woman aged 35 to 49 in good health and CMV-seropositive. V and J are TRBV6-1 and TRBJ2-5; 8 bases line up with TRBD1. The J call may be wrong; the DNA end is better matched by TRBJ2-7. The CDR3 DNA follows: TGTGCCAGCAGTAAAACAGGGGGACCCTACGAGCAGTACTTC. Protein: CASSKTGGPYEQYF.